This paragraph reports one T cell receptor beta chain. The target antigen is unknown. Russia was home to the donors, healthy Caucasian individuals aged roughly 6 to 95. Donors gave around 10 milliliters of peripheral blood apiece. V trimming: 5 bases; J trimming: 5 bases; junction bases outside the gene matches: 5. The CDR3 runs to 16 residues. Germline V gene sequence: CDR1 SGHTA, CDR2 FQGNSA. Together with a sample-barcoded 5' primer, a J-beta primer mix was included in a second PCR lasting roughly 6 to 12 cycles. Each CDR3 protein gets one entry after TCRdb re-called the 5' RACE reads with MiXCR. This table holds roughly 1.7 million distinct CDR3 sequences, about 31% found once. This record comes from a study of blood T cells in healthy people across ages. Study-wide results and limits: When set beside aged donors, long-lived donors presented more naive CD4+ cells and higher diversity. Older age went with lower TCR beta diversity per million T cells, in a roughly linear way.

The origin of this receptor is a woman in her twenties or thirties in good health. The sample consisted of blood. The chain carries TRBV7-2 and TRBJ2-5, with 16 positions matching TRBD2. CDR3 nucleotides: TGTGCCAGCAGCCCGGGACTAGCGGGAGGGTGGGAGACCCAGTACTTC. Protein sequence: CASSPGLAGGWETQYF.